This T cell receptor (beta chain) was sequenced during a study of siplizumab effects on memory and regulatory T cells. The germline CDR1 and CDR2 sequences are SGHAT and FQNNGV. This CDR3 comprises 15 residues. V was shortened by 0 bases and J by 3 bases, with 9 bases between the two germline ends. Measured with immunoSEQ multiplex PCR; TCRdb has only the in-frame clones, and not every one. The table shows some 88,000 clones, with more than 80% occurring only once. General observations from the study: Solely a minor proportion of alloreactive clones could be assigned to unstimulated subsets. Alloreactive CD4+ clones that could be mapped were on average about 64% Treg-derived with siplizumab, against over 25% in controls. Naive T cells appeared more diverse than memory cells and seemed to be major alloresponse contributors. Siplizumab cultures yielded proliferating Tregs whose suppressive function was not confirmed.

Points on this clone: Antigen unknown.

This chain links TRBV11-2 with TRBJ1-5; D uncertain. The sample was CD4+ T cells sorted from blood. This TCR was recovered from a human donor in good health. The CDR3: CASSLESGFNQPQHF. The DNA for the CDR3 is TGTGCCAGCAGCTTAGAATCAGGCTTCAATCAGCCCCAGCATTTT.